One and the same sample provided the 7 T cell receptor beta chains below, sequenced in a study of technical replicates of blood from a handful of donors. Libraries were prepared by immunoSEQ multiplex PCR; TCRdb keeps only in-frame clonotypes and omits some of them. Of tens of thousands of clones in the sample, about 97% are singletons; the top ten hold about 0.2%. The sample consisted of T cells isolated from PBMCs. The receptors come from a human donor in good health.

J is TRBJ2-7 and V is TRBV7-9; D gene ambiguous. The CDR3 contains 13 residues. V was clipped by 1 base and J by 4 bases, with 8 bases between them. CDR1 and CDR2 from the germline V gene are SEHNR and FQNEAQ (reference sequence). The CDR3 DNA reads as TGTGCCAGCAGCTTAGTTGCGAGTTACGAGCAGTACTTC. Translating gives CASSLVASYEQYF.

The chain couples TRBV14 to TRBJ2-5; TRBD1 might be the D (5 bases). Between the trimmed V and J ends, which lost 4 bases and 7 bases, there was a span of 13 bases. CDR1 is SGHDN, CDR2 FVKESK, per germline. This CDR3 has 13 amino acids. Here the CDR3 DNA reads TGTGCCAGCAGCCCTTTTTCTCAGGGGACCCAGTACTTC. This translates into CASSPFSQGTQYF.

CDR3 sequence reads: CASSPVASGNISYEQYF. CDR3 DNA: TGTGCCAGCAGCCCCGTGGCTAGCGGTAACATTTCCTACGAGCAGTACTTC. The chain combines TRBV7-2 with TRBJ2-7, with 7 bases fitting TRBD2. Germline V CDR1 and CDR2: SGHTA, FQGNSA. The length of the CDR3 is 17 residues. Trimming at V came to 5 bases and at J to 1 base, leaving 14 bases not matched to a gene.

This sequence joins TRBV6-1 and TRBJ2-1; perhaps TRBD1 as D (6 bases). CDR3 length: 14 amino acids. Trimming cost V 5 bases and J 0 bases, with 8 bases left between them. Germline V gene data show CDR1 as MNHNS and CDR2 as SASEGT. CDR3 coding DNA: TGTGCCAGCAGTCGGACAGACTCCTACAATGAGCAGTTCTTC. Translated, it gives CASSRTDSYNEQFF.

The chain combines TRBV9 with TRBJ1-3; maybe TRBD1 (6 bases). The CDR3 length is 15 residues. Germline V gene sequence: CDR1 SGDLS, CDR2 YYNGEE. V was pared by 0 bases and J by 4 bases, with 11 bases between. As DNA, the CDR3 is TGTGCCAGCAGCGTAGAGGGGGTATGGGGAAACACCATATATTTT. This sequence encodes CASSVEGVWGNTIYF.

CDR3: CASSLGRPHTDTQYF. CDR3 sequence (DNA): TGTGCCAGCAGTTTGGGCAGGCCACACACAGATACGCAGTATTTT. The chain employs TRBV27 and TRBJ2-3; the D is unclear. CDR1 and CDR2 (germline): MNHEY, SMNVEV (reference sequence). The V end lost 3 bases, the J end lost 2 bases, and 12 bases lay between the germline ends. This CDR3 has 15 amino acids.

This sequence joins TRBV11-1 and TRBJ2-3; TRBD2 aligns across 8 bases. J gave up 3 bases and V 4 bases, and 6 bases lay outside the gene matches. The CDR3 spans 15 residues. Germline CDR1 and CDR2: SGHAT and FQDESV (reference sequence). The CDR3 region is CASSSLADETDTQYF. CDR3 sequence (DNA): TGTGCCAGCAGCTCACTAGCGGATGAGACAGATACGCAGTATTTT.